The text below deals with one T cell receptor beta chain. The protocol was immunoSEQ multiplex PCR, while the TCRdb copy is restricted to in-frame clones and leaves out a portion. The sample has almost 250,000 clones; approximately 90% are singletons. This specimen comes from a study of blood T cell repertoires in COVID-19. Study-wide context: Sites in the United States, Italy and Spain provided acute and convalescent COVID-19 samples. T cells, B-cell-depleted T cells, or PBMCs supplied cDNA or gDNA.

The sequencing sample was made of PBMCs or T cells enriched from blood (not recorded which). This receptor was taken from a woman aged 25-40 years who had recovered from COVID-19.

CDR3 protein: CASSPGTGDYNEQFF. CDR3 DNA: TGTGCCAGCAGCCCCGGGACAGGGGACTACAATGAGCAGTTCTTC. The rearrangement links TRBV5-8 to TRBJ2-1; TRBD1 agrees at 10 bases. With V trimmed by 4 bases and J by 3 bases, 4 bases remained unmatched. Germline CDR1 reads SGHTS; CDR2 reads YDEGEE. The length of the CDR3 is 15 residues.